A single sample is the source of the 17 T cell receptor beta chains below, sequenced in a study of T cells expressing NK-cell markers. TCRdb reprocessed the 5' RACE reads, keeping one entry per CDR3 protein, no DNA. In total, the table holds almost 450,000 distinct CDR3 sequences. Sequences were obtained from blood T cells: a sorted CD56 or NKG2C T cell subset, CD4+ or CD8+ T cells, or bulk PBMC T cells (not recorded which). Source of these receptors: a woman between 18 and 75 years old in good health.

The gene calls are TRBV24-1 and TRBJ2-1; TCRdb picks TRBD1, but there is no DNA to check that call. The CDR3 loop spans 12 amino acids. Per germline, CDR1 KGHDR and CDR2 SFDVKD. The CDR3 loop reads CATSDPTGAQFF.

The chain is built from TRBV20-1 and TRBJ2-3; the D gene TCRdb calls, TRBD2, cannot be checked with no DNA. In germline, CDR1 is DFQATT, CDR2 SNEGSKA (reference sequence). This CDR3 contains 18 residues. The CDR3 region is CSARGTSSAIPSTDTQYF.

The CDR3 region is CASSLTGEAFF. This rearrangement joins TRBV12-3 or TRBV12-4 to TRBJ1-1; there is no DNA to check the TCRdb D call of TRBD1. This CDR3 is built from 11 residues.

Here the CDR3 reads CATGRAAEAFF. V gene TRBV6-5 combines with J gene TRBJ1-1. This CDR3 comprises 11 residues. Germline CDR1 reads MNHEY; CDR2 reads SVGAGI.

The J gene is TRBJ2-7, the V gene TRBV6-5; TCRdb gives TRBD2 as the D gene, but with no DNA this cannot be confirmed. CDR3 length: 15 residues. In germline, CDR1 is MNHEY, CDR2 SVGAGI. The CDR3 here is CASSYSGLDAYEQYF.

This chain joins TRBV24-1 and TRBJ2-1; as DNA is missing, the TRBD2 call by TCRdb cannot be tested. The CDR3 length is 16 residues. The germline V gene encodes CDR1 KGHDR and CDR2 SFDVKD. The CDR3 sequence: CATSDQSSRELFEQFF.

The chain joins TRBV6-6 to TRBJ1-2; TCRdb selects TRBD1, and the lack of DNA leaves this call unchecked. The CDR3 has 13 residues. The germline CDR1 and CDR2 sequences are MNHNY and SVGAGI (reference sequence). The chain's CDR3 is CASSPPGSGGYTF.

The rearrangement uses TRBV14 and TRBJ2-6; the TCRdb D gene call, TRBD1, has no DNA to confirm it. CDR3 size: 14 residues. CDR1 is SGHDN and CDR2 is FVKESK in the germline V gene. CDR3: CASSPRDRANVLTF.

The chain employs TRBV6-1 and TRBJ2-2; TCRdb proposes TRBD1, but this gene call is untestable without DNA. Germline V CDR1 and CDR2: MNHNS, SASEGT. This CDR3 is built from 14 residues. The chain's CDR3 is CASRGTGDTGELFF.

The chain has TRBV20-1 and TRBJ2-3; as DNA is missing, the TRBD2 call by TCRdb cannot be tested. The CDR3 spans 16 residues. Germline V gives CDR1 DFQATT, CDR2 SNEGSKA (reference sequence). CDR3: CSASWAAGGRADTQYF.

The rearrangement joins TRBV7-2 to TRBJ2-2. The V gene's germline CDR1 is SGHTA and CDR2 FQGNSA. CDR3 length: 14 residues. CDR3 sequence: CASSLVVSPGELFF.

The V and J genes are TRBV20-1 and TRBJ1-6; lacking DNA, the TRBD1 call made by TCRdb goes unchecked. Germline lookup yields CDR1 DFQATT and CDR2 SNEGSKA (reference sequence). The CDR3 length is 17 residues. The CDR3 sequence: CSGVTPGASSYNSPLHF.

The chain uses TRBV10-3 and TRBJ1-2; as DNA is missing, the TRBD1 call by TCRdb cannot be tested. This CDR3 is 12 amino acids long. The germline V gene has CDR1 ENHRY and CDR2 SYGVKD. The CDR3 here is CAISATPGGDTF.

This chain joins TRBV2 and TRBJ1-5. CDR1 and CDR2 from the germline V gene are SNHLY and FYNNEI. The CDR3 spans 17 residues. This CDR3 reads CASTPHTGGSSNQPQHF.

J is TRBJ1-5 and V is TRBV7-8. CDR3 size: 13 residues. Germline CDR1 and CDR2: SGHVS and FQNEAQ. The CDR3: CASSLDRGQPQHF.

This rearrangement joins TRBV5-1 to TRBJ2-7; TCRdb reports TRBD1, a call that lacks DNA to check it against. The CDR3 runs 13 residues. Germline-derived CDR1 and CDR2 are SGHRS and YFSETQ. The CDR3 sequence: CASSWTGGAEQYF.

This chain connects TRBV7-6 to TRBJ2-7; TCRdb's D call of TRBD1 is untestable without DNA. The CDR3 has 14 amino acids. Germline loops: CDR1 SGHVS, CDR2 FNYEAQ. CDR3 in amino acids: CASSSGRGLNEQYF.